These 23 T cell receptor beta chains originate from one sample sequenced in a study of T cell responses to AZD1222 COVID-19 vaccine. Generated by immunoSEQ multiplex PCR, the TCRdb table keeps only in-frame clones and is missing some. Here the sample spans 100,000 to 150,000 clones, roughly 90% being singletons. The source material was peripheral blood, sampled on day 0 of AZD1222 vaccination. The receptor source for this set is an adult in good health.

Here the CDR3 reads CASSAGTGDEQYF. DNA of the CDR3: TGTGCCAGCAGCGCCGGGACAGGGGACGAGCAGTACTTC. The V gene is TRBV5-4, the J gene TRBJ2-7, with 10 bases aligning to TRBD1. The V segment lost 4 bases and the J segment 5 bases; nucleotides outside the gene matches: 3. Germline V lookup: CDR1 SGHNT, CDR2 YYREEE (reference sequence). This CDR3 region has 13 residues.

By frequency in the sample, this clone is medium-sized. The genes are TRBV7-2 and TRBJ2-2, with D perhaps TRBD2 (6 bases). The V gene lost 3 bases and the J gene lost 5 bases, with 13 bases spanning the gap. The CDR3 is 15 residues long. The germline V gene has CDR1 SGHTA and CDR2 FQGNSA. The CDR3 DNA is TGTGCCAGCAGCTTCCCGACGGGACTGACCGGGGAGCTGTTTTTT. It translates to CASSFPTGLTGELFF. Full variable domain (missing parts from reference TRBV7-2 and TRBJ2-2): GAGVSQSPSNKVTEKGKDVELRCDPISGHTALYWYRQSLGQGLEFLIYFQGNSAPDKSGLPSDRFSAERTGGSVSTLTIQRTQQEDSAVYLCASSFPTGLTGELFFGEGSRLTVL.

This chain uses TRBV10-3 with TRBJ2-3; 10 nucleotides align to TRBD1. This CDR3 has 16 residues. V lost 5 bases and J lost 1; bases outside the gene matches: 6. From germline, CDR1 is ENHRY and CDR2 SYGVKD. CDR3 amino acids: CAISRQGARGTDTQYF. CDR3 DNA sequence: TGTGCCATCAGTAGACAGGGGGCGCGGGGCACAGATACGCAGTATTTT.

The rearrangement uses TRBV7-8 and TRBJ1-2; a weak D match, TRBD1 (5 bases). The CDR3 extends over 14 amino acids. Trimming cost V 0 bases and J 4 bases, with 9 bases left between them. CDR1 is SGHVS, CDR2 FQNEAQ, per germline. CDR3 coding DNA: TGTGCCAGCAGCTTAGCGGGGGGACCCTATGGCTACACCTTC. This gives the protein CASSLAGGPYGYTF.

V and J are TRBV24-1 and TRBJ1-5, with TRBD1 as a possible D gene (5 bases). V was pared by 2 bases and J by 3 bases, with 16 bases between. The CDR3 has 17 amino acids. The V gene's germline CDR1 is KGHDR and CDR2 SFDVKD. CDR3 amino acids: CATSDSPGTGSNQPQHF. For the CDR3, the DNA is TGTGCCACCAGTGATTCCCCCGGGACGGGGTCCAATCAGCCCCAGCATTTT.

The rearrangement uses TRBV6-1 and TRBJ2-2; tentative D call: TRBD2 (6 bases). The CDR3 is 13 amino acids. Looked up from germline, CDR1 is MNHNS and CDR2 is SASEGT. V was clipped by 10 bases and J by 2 bases, with 11 bases between them. CDR3 in amino acids: CATRTSNTGELFF. CDR3 coding DNA: TGTGCCACGCGAACTAGCAACACCGGGGAGCTGTTTTTT.

The V gene is TRBV14, the J gene TRBJ2-7; no definite D call. Germline CDR1 reads SGHDN; CDR2 reads FVKESK. The CDR3 is 11 amino acids. V lost 4 bases, J lost 6 bases, and 7 bases lay in between. CDR3 coding DNA: TGTGCCAGCAGCCCAACTTCCGAGCAGTACTTC. Translating it yields CASSPTSEQYF.

The chain has TRBV9 and TRBJ1-4; 11 bases fit TRBD1. The CDR3 is made up of 14 amino acids. CDR1 is SGDLS and CDR2 is YYNGEE in the germline V gene. V dropped 5 bases and J dropped 7; count of bases not matched to a gene: 4. CDR3 region: CASSAGTGGEKLFF. The CDR3 DNA sequence: TGTGCCAGCAGTGCCGGGACAGGGGGTGAAAAACTGTTTTTT.

This clone has just one count. The rearrangement joins TRBV12-3 or TRBV12-4 to TRBJ1-1, with unresolved D. Deletions cut 3 bases from V and 6 bases from J, with 11 bases between. CDR3 length: 13 amino acids. CDR3 sequence: CASSLQPSPEAFF. The DNA of the CDR3 is TGTGCCAGCAGTTTGCAGCCGAGCCCTGAAGCTTTCTTT.

The rearrangement joins TRBV5-1 to TRBJ1-4; D ambiguous. The length of the CDR3 is 17 residues. Germline values: CDR1 SGHRS, CDR2 YFSETQ. The V end was cut by 1 base, the J end by 0 bases, with 13 bases between. The CDR3 nucleotides are TGCGCCAGCAGCTTGACGGCAGTTCCCTCAACTAATGAAAAACTGTTTTTT. This sequence encodes CASSLTAVPSTNEKLFF. Filled out from reference TRBV5-1 and TRBJ1-4, the complete variable domain reads KAGVTQTPRYLIKTRGQQVTLSCSPISGHRSVSWYQQTPGQGLQFLFEYFSETQRNKGNFPGRFSGRQFSNSRSEMNVSTLELGDSALYLCASSLTAVPSTNEKLFFGSGTQLSVL.

J is TRBJ1-3 and V is TRBV20-1, with 9 bases fitting TRBD1. J lost 16 bases, V lost 5 bases, and 9 bases had no gene match. CDR3 length: 11 amino acids. CDR1 and CDR2 from the germline V gene are DFQATT and SNEGSKA (reference sequence). As DNA, the CDR3 is TGCAGTGCTCTCGGGGGACAGGGCGAGTATTTT. Protein product: CSALGGQGEYF.

The J gene is TRBJ1-3, the V gene TRBV5-1, with 9 nucleotides matching TRBD1. This CDR3 region has 16 residues. The ends lost 4 bases at V and 3 bases at J; junction bases unmatched: 8. CDR1 is SGHRS and CDR2 is YFSETQ in the germline V gene. CDR3 sequence: CASSPGTGSGGNTIYF. CDR3 coding DNA: TGCGCCAGCAGCCCCGGGACAGGGAGTGGTGGAAACACCATATATTTT.

The rearrangement links TRBV7-8 to TRBJ1-1; 7 bases are a match to TRBD1. The ends lost 5 bases at V and 0 bases at J; junction bases unmatched: 9. The germline CDR1 and CDR2 sequences are SGHVS and FQNEAQ. This CDR3 is built from 16 residues. Here the CDR3 DNA reads TGTGCCAGCAGCCTCTCCTGGGGACAGTTGAACACTGAAGCTTTCTTT. This gives the protein CASSLSWGQLNTEAFF.

The rearrangement links TRBV5-1 to TRBJ2-1; 13 bases align to TRBD2. The germline V gene encodes CDR1 SGHRS and CDR2 YFSETQ. The length of the CDR3 is 16 residues. V was clipped by 0 bases and J by 6 bases; unmatched bases: 3. This chain's CDR3 is CASSLEGLAGPNEQFF. DNA of the CDR3: TGCGCCAGCAGCTTGGAGGGACTAGCGGGACCCAATGAGCAGTTCTTC.

The chain recombines TRBV6-5 with TRBJ1-2; TRBD1 matches 7 bases. Unmatched junction bases numbered 4, after V lost 6 bases and J lost 3 bases. The CDR3 is 13 amino acids. The germline gives CDR1 MNHEY, CDR2 SVGAGI. As DNA, the CDR3 is TGTGCCAGCAGGGATACAGGGGACTATGGCTACACCTTC. Its protein is CASRDTGDYGYTF.

The chain carries TRBV30 and TRBJ1-5; D is unresolved. The CDR3 is 16 residues long. Trimming left V 0 bases short and J 6 bases short, with 18 bases between. Germline V gene data show CDR1 as GTSNPN and CDR2 as SVGIG (reference sequence). CDR3 region: CAWSVPDKGRGQPQHF. CDR3 sequence (DNA): TGTGCCTGGAGTGTCCCGGATAAGGGCCGCGGTCAGCCCCAGCATTTT.

A single count supports this clone. The rearrangement joins TRBV19 to TRBJ2-4, with D tentatively TRBD1 (5 bases). V lost 3 bases and J lost 0, with 9 bases in between. The CDR3 spans 15 residues. Germline CDR1 is LNHDA and CDR2 is SQIVND (reference sequence). The CDR3 sequence: CASSILDRAKNIQYF. The CDR3 nucleotides read TGTGCCAGTAGTATTTTAGACAGAGCCAAAAACATTCAGTACTTC.

In DNA, the CDR3 is TGTGCCAGCAGGTTGATGTTGAACACTGAAGCTTTCTTT. Translating it yields CASRLMLNTEAFF. J is TRBJ1-1 and V is TRBV6-5; D is uncertain. The CDR3 has 13 amino acids. Germline lookup yields CDR1 MNHEY and CDR2 SVGAGI. The ends were cut back, 6 bases at V and 0 bases at J, with 8 bases in the middle.

The chain uses TRBV9 and TRBJ2-3; 8 bases align to TRBD2. This CDR3 spans 15 amino acids. J lost 4 bases, V lost 4 bases, and 8 bases had no gene match. Germline V gene sequence: CDR1 SGDLS, CDR2 YYNGEE. The CDR3 sequence: CASSSSSGSADTQYF. Here the CDR3 DNA reads TGTGCCAGCAGCTCATCAAGCGGGAGCGCAGATACGCAGTATTTT.

This clone was seen once. The chain carries TRBV5-1 and TRBJ1-1; a possible D gene is TRBD1 (5 bases). The CDR3 sequence is 15 residues long. CDR1 and CDR2 from the germline V gene are SGHRS and YFSETQ. Deletions cut 0 bases from V and 8 bases from J, with 17 bases between. CDR3 nucleotides: TGCGCCAGCAGCTTGGCATTGGGACGGAGGGCAGAAGCTTTCTTT. Its translation is CASSLALGRRAEAFF.

CDR3 protein: CASSTIRAGTEAFF. The CDR3 bases are TGTGCCAGTAGTACTATTAGGGCCGGCACTGAAGCTTTCTTT. The V call is TRBV19, the J call TRBJ1-1; D is ambiguous. The V gene's germline CDR1 is LNHDA and CDR2 SQIVND (reference sequence). The CDR3 sequence is 14 residues long. Trimming took 4 bases from V and 4 from J, leaving 13 bases between them.

The chain carries TRBV18 and TRBJ1-1; D may be TRBD1 (6 bases). Per germline, CDR1 KGHSH and CDR2 LQKENI. V lost 2 bases, J lost 4 bases, and 14 bases lay in between. The CDR3 is 15 amino acids. This CDR3 reads CASSPYRGPSTEAFF. For the CDR3, the DNA is TGTGCCAGCTCACCATATCGGGGGCCGAGCACTGAAGCTTTCTTT.

This chain's CDR3 is CASSPRLAVTYNEQFF. CDR3 in DNA: TGTGCCAGCAGCCCTAGACTAGCGGTAACCTACAATGAGCAGTTCTTC. The chain combines TRBV5-4 with TRBJ2-1, with 9 bases identical to TRBD2. CDR3 length: 16 residues. Trimming took 4 bases from V and 2 from J; bases not matched to a gene: 7. Per the germline V gene, CDR1 is SGHNT and CDR2 is YYREEE (reference sequence).